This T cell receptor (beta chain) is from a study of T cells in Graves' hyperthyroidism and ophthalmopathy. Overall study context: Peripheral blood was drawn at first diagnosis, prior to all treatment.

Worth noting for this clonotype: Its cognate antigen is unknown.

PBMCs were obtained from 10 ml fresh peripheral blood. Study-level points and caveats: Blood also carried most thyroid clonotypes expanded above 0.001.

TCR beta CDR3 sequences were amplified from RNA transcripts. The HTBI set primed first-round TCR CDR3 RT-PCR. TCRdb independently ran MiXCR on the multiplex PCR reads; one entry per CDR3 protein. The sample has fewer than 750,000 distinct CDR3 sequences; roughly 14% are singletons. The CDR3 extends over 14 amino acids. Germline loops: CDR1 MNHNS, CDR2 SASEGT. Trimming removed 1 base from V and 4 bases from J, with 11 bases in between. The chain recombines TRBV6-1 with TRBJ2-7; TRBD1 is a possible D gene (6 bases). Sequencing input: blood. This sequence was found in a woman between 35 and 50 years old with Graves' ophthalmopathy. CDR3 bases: TGTGCCAGCAGTGAAGGGTCCCAGGGGTACGAGCAGTACTTC. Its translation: CASSEGSQGYEQYF.